This is a list of T cell receptor beta chains from one sample in a study of PD-L1 blockade in urothelial cancer. The protocol was immunoSEQ multiplex PCR, while the TCRdb copy is restricted to in-frame clones and leaves out a portion. The table lists about 72,000 clones, almost 90% of them singletons. The material was PBMCs, obtained around atezolizumab (anti-PD-L1) treatment. The receptors stem from a man between 65 and 79 years old with urothelial cancer. The CDR3 runs from the conserved cysteine through the conserved F or W. The order of the fields is CDR3 DNA, CDR3 protein, D gene, V gene, CDR3 length, J gene, clone size. D genes are given only for firm matches. Part of the rows lack a size; the others show once, few, many or a class for expanded clones.

DNA: TGTGCCAGCAGTTTGGGGCAGAGCTATGGCTACACCTTC
CDR3: CASSLGQSYGYTF
D: -
V: TRBV28
length: 13
J: TRBJ1-2
size: -

DNA: TGTGCCAGTAGTATACACAACGAAAATGAGCAGTTCTTC
CDR3: CASSIHNENEQFF
D: -
V: TRBV19
length: 13
J: TRBJ2-1
size: -

DNA: TGCGCCAGCAGCCAAAGGACTAGCGGTGTCGATGAGCAGTTCTTC
CDR3: CASSQRTSGVDEQFF
D: TRBD2
V: TRBV4-1
length: 15
J: TRBJ2-1
size: -

DNA: TGTGCCAGTAGTATGCGCGGGAGGGCCTCCGGGGAGCTGTTTTTT
CDR3: CASSMRGRASGELFF
D: TRBD2
V: TRBV19
length: 15
J: TRBJ2-2
size: -

DNA: TGTGCCAGCAGGTCCAGAGAGACCCAGTACTTC
CDR3: CASRSRETQYF
D: -
V: TRBV6-6
length: 11
J: TRBJ2-5
size: -

DNA: TGTGCCAGCAGCCGGACTAGCGTAGCTAATGAGCAGTTCTTC
CDR3: CASSRTSVANEQFF
D: TRBD2
V: TRBV5-6
length: 14
J: TRBJ2-1
size: -

DNA: TGTGCCAGCAATAGGGGGGGGTCCCCGGGCGAGCAGTACTTC
CDR3: CASNRGGSPGEQYF
D: -
V: TRBV2
length: 14
J: TRBJ2-7
size: once

DNA: TGTGCCAGCAGTTCCCCAGGACTAGCGGGCACAGATACGCAGTATTTT
CDR3: CASSSPGLAGTDTQYF
D: TRBD2
V: TRBV27
length: 16
J: TRBJ2-3
size: once

DNA: TGTGCCAGCTCACCAATATCTGGTAACGACAGGGCAGGGACCCAGTACTTC
CDR3: CASSPISGNDRAGTQYF
D: TRBD1
V: TRBV18
length: 17
J: TRBJ2-5
size: -

DNA: TGCGCCAGCAGCCCGATGCCCAGCGGCCTAGCCAAAAACATTCAGTACTTC
CDR3: CASSPMPSGLAKNIQYF
D: -
V: TRBV5-1
length: 17
J: TRBJ2-4
size: -

DNA: TGTGCCAGTAGTATCCCCCTAGCGACAGATACGCAGTATTTT
CDR3: CASSIPLATDTQYF
D: -
V: TRBV19
length: 14
J: TRBJ2-3
size: -

DNA: TGTGCCAGCAGTGAACTTCGGGGCTACGAGCAGTACTTC
CDR3: CASSELRGYEQYF
D: -
V: TRBV2
length: 13
J: TRBJ2-7
size: -

DNA: TGTGCCAGCCGAGGACTAGCGGGAGTGTCAGATACGCAGTATTTT
CDR3: CASRGLAGVSDTQYF
D: TRBD2
V: TRBV5-4
length: 15
J: TRBJ2-3
size: few

DNA: TGTGCCAGTAGTATAGAGGGGCCCTTAGCGGCTACTAACAATGAGCAGTTCTTC
CDR3: CASSIEGPLAATNNEQFF
D: -
V: TRBV19
length: 18
J: TRBJ2-1
size: -

DNA: TGCGCCAGCAGCCAAGGAGGTTTTGTCCTAGCGGGAGAGACCCAGTACTTC
CDR3: CASSQGGFVLAGETQYF
D: TRBD2
V: TRBV4-1
length: 17
J: TRBJ2-5
size: -

DNA: TGTGCCAGTACCCAGGGGGGAGCGGGAGGACTCAATGAGCAGTTCTTC
CDR3: CASTQGGAGGLNEQFF
D: TRBD2
V: TRBV19
length: 16
J: TRBJ2-1
size: -

DNA: TGTGCCAGCACTGGACACAACCAAGAGACCCAGTACTTC
CDR3: CASTGHNQETQYF
D: -
V: TRBV19
length: 13
J: TRBJ2-5
size: -

DNA: TGTGCCAGCAGCCCAACTCCTGCCACAGATACGCAGTATTTT
CDR3: CASSPTPATDTQYF
D: -
V: TRBV9
length: 14
J: TRBJ2-3
size: once

DNA: TGTGCCAGCAGCGTAGGGGGGGATGGGCCAGACAATGAGCAGTTCTTC
CDR3: CASSVGGDGPDNEQFF
D: -
V: TRBV9
length: 16
J: TRBJ2-1
size: -

DNA: TGTGCCAGCAGTGAAGGTCAAACTTATGGCTACACCTTC
CDR3: CASSEGQTYGYTF
D: -
V: TRBV2
length: 13
J: TRBJ1-2
size: -

DNA: TGTGCCAGCAGCCCTTGGGATACGGGAGGCTACGAGCAGTACTTC
CDR3: CASSPWDTGGYEQYF
D: TRBD2
V: TRBV9
length: 15
J: TRBJ2-7
size: -

DNA: TGCGCCAGCAGTGAACGGACAGGGCTTGGAAACACCATATATTTT
CDR3: CASSERTGLGNTIYF
D: TRBD1
V: TRBV10-2
length: 15
J: TRBJ1-3
size: -

DNA: TGCGCCAGCAGATCACCACGAGGACAGGGCTCCTACGAGCAGTACTTC
CDR3: CASRSPRGQGSYEQYF
D: TRBD1
V: TRBV23-1
length: 16
J: TRBJ2-7
size: -

DNA: TGTGCCAGCAGTGATAGCGGAGCCTACCAAGAGACCCAGTACTTC
CDR3: CASSDSGAYQETQYF
D: -
V: TRBV25-1
length: 15
J: TRBJ2-5
size: -

DNA: TGTGCCAGCTCCCCGGGGGGACTAGCGGGCTGGGAGACCCAGTACTTC
CDR3: CASSPGGLAGWETQYF
D: TRBD2
V: TRBV7-6
length: 16
J: TRBJ2-5
size: -

DNA: TGTGCCAGATTGGGACTAGAAGCATACGAGCAGTACTTC
CDR3: CARLGLEAYEQYF
D: TRBD2
V: TRBV27
length: 13
J: TRBJ2-7
size: -

DNA: TGTGCCAGCAGCTTGGCGAGTATGAGCGGGAACACCGGGGAGCTGTTTTTT
CDR3: CASSLASMSGNTGELFF
D: -
V: TRBV5-4
length: 17
J: TRBJ2-2
size: -

DNA: TGTGCCAGCAGCCCTGACAGGGCTGGGGCCAACGTCCTGACTTTC
CDR3: CASSPDRAGANVLTF
D: TRBD1
V: TRBV7-8
length: 15
J: TRBJ2-6
size: -

DNA: TGTGCCAGCTCACCGACACGACAGGGTATCGTACAAGAGACCCAGTACTTC
CDR3: CASSPTRQGIVQETQYF
D: TRBD1
V: TRBV18
length: 17
J: TRBJ2-5
size: -

DNA: TGTGCCAGCAGCCCGGACAGCTATGGCTACACCTTC
CDR3: CASSPDSYGYTF
D: -
V: TRBV7-3
length: 12
J: TRBJ1-2
size: -

DNA: TGTGCCAGTAGCCCATTAGGAGGCACCCTCAGCACAGATACGCAGTATTTT
CDR3: CASSPLGGTLSTDTQYF
D: -
V: TRBV19
length: 17
J: TRBJ2-3
size: -

DNA: TGTGCCAGCTCACCTATGGGACTGAGCTCTGGAAACACCATATATTTT
CDR3: CASSPMGLSSGNTIYF
D: -
V: TRBV18
length: 16
J: TRBJ1-3
size: -

DNA: TGTGCCAGCAGCCAAGCAGGGGGTGATGGCTACACCTTC
CDR3: CASSQAGGDGYTF
D: TRBD1
V: TRBV4-2
length: 13
J: TRBJ1-2
size: once

DNA: TGTGCCAGCAGTCCGCGGACAGGGCAGCGTGGGGCCAACGTCCTGACTTTC
CDR3: CASSPRTGQRGANVLTF
D: TRBD1
V: TRBV28
length: 17
J: TRBJ2-6
size: -

DNA: TGTGCCAGCAGGCGTCGGACAGGGGGCGACGGCGGGGAGCTGTTTTTT
CDR3: CASRRRTGGDGGELFF
D: TRBD1
V: TRBV6-4
length: 16
J: TRBJ2-2
size: -

DNA: TGTGCCAGCAGTGAGCAAGGACAGGGGGGGACTGAAGCTTTCTTT
CDR3: CASSEQGQGGTEAFF
D: TRBD1
V: TRBV6-1
length: 15
J: TRBJ1-1
size: -

DNA: TGTGCCAGTAGTATACAGGGTACAGATACGCAGTATTTT
CDR3: CASSIQGTDTQYF
D: -
V: TRBV19
length: 13
J: TRBJ2-3
size: -

DNA: TGTGCCAGTAGTGTCGACAGGGTCGGTCAGCCCCAGCATTTT
CDR3: CASSVDRVGQPQHF
D: TRBD1
V: TRBV19
length: 14
J: TRBJ1-5
size: -

DNA: TGTGCCAGCAGCCGGGACTGGGCTGATAGTGGCTACACCTTC
CDR3: CASSRDWADSGYTF
D: -
V: TRBV28
length: 14
J: TRBJ1-2
size: -

DNA: TGTGCCAGCAGCTTGGGACAGGGCACTGAAGCTTTCTTT
CDR3: CASSLGQGTEAFF
D: TRBD1
V: TRBV7-3
length: 13
J: TRBJ1-1
size: few

DNA: TGCGCCAGCAGCAAACAGCGGGGACCCCAAGAGACCCAGTACTTC
CDR3: CASSKQRGPQETQYF
D: TRBD2
V: TRBV5-1
length: 15
J: TRBJ2-5
size: -

DNA: TGTGCCAGCAGCTTAGGGGCGGGAGGAAACACAGATACGCAGTATTTT
CDR3: CASSLGAGGNTDTQYF
D: TRBD2
V: TRBV7-6
length: 16
J: TRBJ2-3
size: -